This T cell receptor beta chain was identified during a study of cytomegalovirus exposure and HLA in healthy donors. Study-level points and caveats: Upon later analysis, HLA-associated TCR beta chains proved more clonally expanded than other, equally common chains. Later analysis identified about 17,000 TCR beta sequences associated with HLA alleles, using a false discovery rate threshold of 0.05.

Comment on this clone: Its antigen is unidentified.

PCR involved 60 Vbeta and 13 Jbeta primers. Some clones are missing from TCRdb's copy, which holds only in-frame ones; the method was immunoSEQ multiplex PCR. Found here are 270,000 or so clones, more than 80% of them singletons; the top ten hold less than 4%. V was pared by 3 bases and J by 5 bases, with 4 bases between. Germline-derived CDR1 and CDR2 are WNHNN and SYGVQD (reference sequence). CDR3 length equals 12 residues. The TCR was taken from a man aged 40-49 years in good health and CMV-seropositive. Source material: PBMCs. The rearrangement uses TRBV10-1 and TRBJ2-2, with D unresolved. In DNA, the CDR3 is TGCGCCAGCAGTGAATATACCGGGGAGCTGTTTTTT. This translates into CASSEYTGELFF.